This T cell receptor beta chain appears in the sequencing data of a study of T cell responses to AZD1222 COVID-19 vaccine. This clone was found once. Its antigen remains unidentified. Whole-study results and caveats: AZD1222 recipients seropositive at baseline numbered only five to seven. The sample set comprised mostly white British donors with more females, and clonal diversity was possibly underestimated. With dominance at 160-218 and 743-854, vaccine-associated CD4 TCRs spanned spike.

The data were produced by immunoSEQ multiplex PCR, yet TCRdb's version contains in-frame clones alone and is incomplete. Seen here are 100,000 to 150,000 clones, more than 75% observed once, and the top ten hold around 4%. The source of this sequence is an adult who received the AZD1222 COVID-19 vaccine. The sample in question was peripheral blood, obtained 28 days after the second AZD1222 dose.

Here the CDR3 reads CASSLAPTGGGGYTF. Written as DNA, the CDR3 is TGTGCCAGCAGCTTAGCGCCTACAGGGGGGGGCGGCTACACCTTC. This sequence joins TRBV7-8 and TRBJ1-2; 8 bases agree with TRBD1. Unmatched junction bases numbered 8, after V lost 0 bases and J lost 8 bases. CDR1 is SGHVS and CDR2 is FQNEAQ in the germline V gene. CDR3 length equals 15 residues.